This is a list of T cell receptor beta chains from one sample in a study of T cell responses to AZD1222 COVID-19 vaccine. TCRdb keeps only in-frame clones here, not all; method: immunoSEQ multiplex PCR. Of under 200,000 clones listed, 85% to 95% are singletons. The sample consisted of peripheral blood, taken on day 0 of AZD1222 vaccination. These receptor sequences come from an adult in good health. CDR3s include the opening cysteine and the closing phenylalanine or tryptophan. The D gene is left open where the match is weak. Clone size is shown for a subset of rows, as once, few, many or a class of expanded clone.

D,V,J,size,length,CDR3,DNA
TRBD2,TRBV10-3,TRBJ2-1,NA,18,CAISDDSGTSELYNEQFF,TGTGCCATCAGTGACGACTCCGGGACTAGCGAACTCTACAATGAGCAGTTCTTC
TRBD2,TRBV5-4,TRBJ2-3,NA,15,CASSLWLAGTDTQYF,TGTGCCAGCAGCTTATGGCTAGCGGGCACAGATACGCAGTATTTT
NA,TRBV29-1,TRBJ2-1,NA,12,CSAARSGAMRFF,TGCAGCGCCGCGAGGTCCGGGGCGATGCGGTTCTTC
NA,TRBV28,TRBJ2-7,NA,14,CASKGGGQSYEQYF,TGTGCCAGCAAGGGAGGGGGCCAGTCCTACGAGCAGTACTTC
TRBD2,TRBV5-6,TRBJ2-1,NA,15,CASSFRRFGRNEQFF,TGTGCCAGCAGCTTTAGGCGGTTCGGGAGGAATGAGCAGTTCTTC
TRBD1,TRBV24-1,TRBJ2-3,NA,14,CATSAATGPDTQYF,TGTGCCACCAGTGCCGCGACAGGGCCAGATACGCAGTATTTT
TRBD2,TRBV5-1,TRBJ2-3,NA,14,CASEREGGTDTQYF,TGCGCCAGCGAGCGGGAGGGAGGAACAGATACGCAGTATTTT
NA,TRBV4-2,TRBJ2-2,NA,12,CASSPYSGELFF,TGTGCCAGCAGCCCCTACTCCGGGGAGCTGTTTTTT
NA,TRBV24-1,TRBJ1-1,NA,15,CATSPDRDKNTEAFF,TGTGCCACCAGCCCCGATCGGGACAAGAACACTGAAGCTTTCTTT
NA,TRBV28,TRBJ1-3,NA,14,CASSLAGDGNTIYF,TGTGCCAGCAGTTTAGCAGGGGATGGAAACACCATATATTTT
NA,TRBV2,TRBJ2-1,NA,10,CATLDKKQFF,TGTGCCACCCTGGACAAGAAGCAGTTCTTC
NA,TRBV11-3,TRBJ2-7,NA,15,CASSSRRSNPLEQYF,TGTGCCAGCAGTTCCCGCCGCTCCAACCCTCTCGAGCAGTACTTC
TRBD1,TRBV2,TRBJ1-4,NA,15,CASSEAPGGREKLFF,TGTGCCAGCAGTGAAGCGCCAGGGGGGAGAGAAAAACTGTTTTTT
NA,TRBV5-4,TRBJ1-1,NA,14,CAIRADALPGEAFF,TGTGCCATTCGAGCCGACGCCCTCCCGGGGGAAGCTTTCTTT
TRBD1,TRBV15,TRBJ1-1,NA,12,CATSKQGAEAFF,TGTGCCACCAGTAAGCAGGGGGCTGAAGCTTTCTTT
NA,TRBV7-9,TRBJ1-5,NA,16,CASSLGVGVGNQPQHF,TGTGCCAGCAGCCTAGGGGTGGGGGTTGGAAATCAGCCCCAGCATTTT
NA,TRBV12-5,TRBJ1-5,NA,13,CASGLGGGQPQHF,TGTGCTAGTGGTTTAGGCGGGGGGCAGCCCCAGCATTTT
NA,TRBV3-1/TRBV3-2,TRBJ2-5,NA,14,CASSQGPNVETQYF,TGTGCCAGCAGCCAAGGGCCCAACGTAGAGACCCAGTACTTC
NA,TRBV11-2,TRBJ2-2,NA,17,CASSGDGSLFNTGELFF,TGTGCCAGCAGCGGGGACGGAAGTCTCTTTAACACCGGGGAGCTGTTTTTT
NA,TRBV5-1,TRBJ1-2,once,14,CASSTAQANYGYTF,TGCGCCAGCAGCACGGCTCAAGCTAACTATGGCTACACCTTC
TRBD2,TRBV2,TRBJ2-5,NA,14,CAGLAGVNQETQYF,TGTGCCGGATTAGCGGGAGTAAATCAAGAGACCCAGTACTTC
NA,TRBV4-2,TRBJ1-1,NA,13,CASSPQSGEEAFF,TGTGCCAGCAGCCCACAGTCAGGGGAAGAAGCTTTCTTT
NA,TRBV6-4,TRBJ2-3,NA,15,CASSQGTGDADTQYF,TGTGCCAGCAGTCAGGGGACGGGAGACGCAGATACGCAGTATTTT
NA,TRBV7-9,TRBJ1-3,NA,16,CASIPMRVFSGNTIYF,TGTGCCAGCATCCCCATGAGGGTCTTCTCTGGAAACACCATATATTTT
NA,TRBV27,TRBJ1-1,NA,14,CASMSVGTSGRAFF,TGTGCCAGCATGTCGGTGGGGACCTCAGGGCGTGCTTTCTTT
NA,TRBV7-9,TRBJ2-2,NA,14,CARSRDSNTGELFF,TGTGCCAGGTCCCGGGACTCGAACACCGGGGAGCTGTTTTTT
NA,TRBV10-1,TRBJ1-2,NA,16,CASSESPHPQWFGYTF,TGCGCCAGCAGTGAGTCCCCCCACCCCCAGTGGTTTGGCTACACCTTC
NA,TRBV12-3/TRBV12-4,TRBJ1-5,NA,11,CASSAGQPQHF,TGTGCCAGCAGCGCGGGGCAGCCCCAGCATTTT
NA,TRBV27,TRBJ1-6,NA,16,CASSSNPYVPNSPLHF,TGTGCCAGCAGTTCTAACCCGTACGTCCCAAATTCACCCCTCCACTTT
TRBD2,TRBV28,TRBJ2-7,NA,17,CASSLSKREVYKYEQYF,TGTGCCAGCAGTTTATCGAAGCGGGAGGTCTATAAATACGAGCAGTACTTC
NA,TRBV12-3/TRBV12-4,TRBJ1-2,NA,11,CASSFSRGYTF,TGTGCCAGCAGTTTCTCGCGTGGCTACACCTTC
TRBD2,TRBV2,TRBJ2-7,NA,16,CASSESPGLAGREQYF,TGTGCCAGCAGTGAATCCCCCGGACTAGCGGGACGCGAGCAGTACTTC
NA,TRBV4-1,TRBJ1-1,NA,15,CASSQAPTWNTEAFF,TGCGCCAGCAGCCAAGCCCCAACCTGGAACACTGAAGCTTTCTTT
NA,TRBV15,TRBJ2-7,NA,15,CATSSRTAGSYEQYF,TGTGCCACCAGCAGCAGGACAGCAGGCTCCTACGAGCAGTACTTC
NA,TRBV11-2,TRBJ1-1,NA,15,CASSRTVGTGAEAFF,TGTGCCAGCAGCCGCACCGTTGGAACGGGCGCTGAAGCTTTCTTT
NA,TRBV9,TRBJ2-7,NA,12,CASSVEGYEQYF,TGTGCCAGCAGCGTAGAAGGGTACGAGCAGTACTTC
NA,TRBV30,TRBJ1-1,NA,14,CAWSVAPLNTEAFF,TGTGCCTGGAGTGTTGCACCCCTGAACACTGAAGCTTTCTTT
TRBD1,TRBV6-4,TRBJ1-2,NA,15,CASSDTGQGQGGYTF,TGTGCCAGCAGTGACACCGGACAGGGGCAAGGCGGCTACACCTTC
NA,TRBV29-1,TRBJ1-1,NA,13,CSAITPPGTAPFF,TGCAGCGCCATCACTCCGCCCGGGACGGCGCCTTTCTTT